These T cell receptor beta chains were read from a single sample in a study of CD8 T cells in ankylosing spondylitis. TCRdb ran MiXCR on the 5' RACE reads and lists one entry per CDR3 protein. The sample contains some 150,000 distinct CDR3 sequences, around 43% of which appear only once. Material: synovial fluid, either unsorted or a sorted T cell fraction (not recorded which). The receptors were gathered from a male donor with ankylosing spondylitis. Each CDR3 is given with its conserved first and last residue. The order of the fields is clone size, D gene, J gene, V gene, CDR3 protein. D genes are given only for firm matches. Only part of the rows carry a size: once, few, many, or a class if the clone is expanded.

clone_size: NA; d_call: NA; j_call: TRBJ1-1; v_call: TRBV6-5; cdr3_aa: CASSYSAGHTEAFF
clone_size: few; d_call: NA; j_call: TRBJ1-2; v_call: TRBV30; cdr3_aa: CAWSVLEDGYTF
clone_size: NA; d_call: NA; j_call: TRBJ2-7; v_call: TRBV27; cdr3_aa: CASSYGGTYEQYF
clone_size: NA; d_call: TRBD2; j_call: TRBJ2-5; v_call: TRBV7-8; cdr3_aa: CASSLRPPLAGEWQETQYF
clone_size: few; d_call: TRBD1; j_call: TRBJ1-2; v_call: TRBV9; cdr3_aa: CASSARGQGKVDWGYTF
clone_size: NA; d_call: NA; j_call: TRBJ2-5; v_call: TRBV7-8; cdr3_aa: CASTLAGFQETQYF
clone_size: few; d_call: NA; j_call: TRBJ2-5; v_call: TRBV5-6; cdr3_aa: CASSLAPRTAYSQETQYF
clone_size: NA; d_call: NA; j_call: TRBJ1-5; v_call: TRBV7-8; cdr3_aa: CASSSRHTAEPQHF
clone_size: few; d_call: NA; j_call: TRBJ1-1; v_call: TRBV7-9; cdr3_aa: CASSLTYSNEAFF
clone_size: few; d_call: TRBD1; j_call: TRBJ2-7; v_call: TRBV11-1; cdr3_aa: CASSLGCCRDRVSYEQYF
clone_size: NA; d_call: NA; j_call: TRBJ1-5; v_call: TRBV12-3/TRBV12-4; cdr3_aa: CASSQWSNQPQHF